The next 22 T cell receptor beta chains were all read from a single sample in a study of cytomegalovirus exposure and HLA in healthy donors. Vbeta (60) and Jbeta (13) primers were used in the PCR. The assay was immunoSEQ multiplex PCR, and TCRdb's table has in-frame clones only and misses some. Of nearly 95,000 clones in the sample, approximately 63% are singletons; the top ten hold just under 6.5%. Specimen: PBMCs. The receptor source for this set is a woman between 25 and 40 years old in good health and CMV-seronegative.

The chain employs TRBV4-3 and TRBJ1-4; no definite D call. The CDR3 contains 14 residues. CDR1 is LGHNA and CDR2 is YSLEER in the germline V gene. V lost 0 bases and J lost 10, with 12 bases in between. In nucleotides, the CDR3 is TGCGCCAGCAGCCAAGAGTCTATTTTCTCAAAACTGTTTTTT. Its translation is CASSQESIFSKLFF.

This chain uses TRBV6-1 with TRBJ1-3; D unresolved. Trimming stripped 8 bases from V and 0 bases from J, with 14 bases between. Germline-derived CDR1 and CDR2 are MNHNS and SASEGT. The CDR3 runs to 15 residues. CDR3 region: CASFGWSYSGNTIYF. Here the CDR3 DNA reads TGTGCCAGCTTCGGGTGGAGCTACTCTGGAAACACCATATATTTT.

This chain joins TRBV18 and TRBJ2-1; TRBD2 aligns across 8 bases. The length of the CDR3 is 18 residues. The germline CDR1 and CDR2 sequences are KGHSH and LQKENI. Losses at the gene ends were 0 bases for V and 4 bases for J; bases not matched to a gene: 11. CDR3 in amino acids: CASSPPGATSGSYNEQFF. The DNA for the CDR3 is TGTGCCAGCTCACCACCGGGGGCAACTAGCGGAAGTTACAATGAGCAGTTCTTC.

This chain connects TRBV20-1 to TRBJ2-2; 10 positions agree with TRBD2. This CDR3 region has 11 residues. Germline CDR1 DFQATT, CDR2 SNEGSKA (reference sequence). CDR3 DNA sequence: TGCAGCCAACTAGCGGGGGGGGAGCTGTTTTTT. Translated: CSQLAGGELFF.

The chain has TRBV11-2 and TRBJ1-1; D unclear. CDR3 length: 12 amino acids. Deletions cut 4 bases from V and 10 bases from J, with 13 bases between. Germline-derived CDR1 and CDR2 are SGHAT and FQNNGV. The CDR3 sequence: CASSSLQRRAFF. The CDR3 DNA is TGTGCCAGCAGCTCTCTCCAGCGGAGAGCTTTCTTT.

The chain employs TRBV2 and TRBJ2-7, with 8 bases identical to TRBD2. The CDR3 covers 14 residues. V gave up 6 bases and J gave up 9 bases; unmatched junction bases: 13. Germline-derived CDR1 and CDR2 are SNHLY and FYNNEI. The DNA of the CDR3 is TGTGCCAGCAGGATGACTAGCGCCGCTGAGGTGCAGTACTTC. Its translation: CASRMTSAAEVQYF.

Points on this clone: One junction end disagrees with the germline gene, perhaps due to a read error. The chain is built from TRBV10-3 and TRBJ1-1, with TRBD1 matching 9 bases. Germline CDR1 reads ENHRY; CDR2 reads SYGVKD. The CDR3 runs to 13 residues. CDR3 DNA: TGTGCCATCAGCGACAGGGGGATCACTGAAGATTTCTTT. Amino acid sequence: CAISDRGITEDFF.

This clone was found a few times. This chain links TRBV5-4 with TRBJ1-1; no definite D call. Germline loops: CDR1 SGHNT, CDR2 YYREEE (reference sequence). Trimming stripped 5 bases from V and 1 base from J, with 12 bases between. The CDR3 has 14 amino acids. CDR3 amino acids: CASSPVPGNTEAFF. Here the CDR3 DNA reads TGTGCCAGCAGTCCGGTACCGGGGAACACTGAAGCTTTCTTT.

The chain carries TRBV6-1 and TRBJ2-4; D perhaps matches TRBD2 (5 bases). Germline V lookup: CDR1 MNHNS, CDR2 SASEGT. CDR3 length: 16 residues. V shed 0 bases and J shed 1 base, with 10 bases lying between them. CDR3 sequence reads: CASSEASGGAKNIQYF. The CDR3 DNA follows: TGTGCCAGCAGTGAAGCGTCGGGCGGGGCCAAAAACATTCAGTACTTC.

The genes are TRBV7-2 and TRBJ2-7, with TRBD2 matching over 14 bases. Germline V lookup: CDR1 SGHTA, CDR2 FQGNSA. The ends lost 1 base at V and 12 bases at J; junction bases unmatched: 2. CDR3 size: 13 residues. CDR3 loop: CASSLGTSGRSYF. The DNA of the CDR3 is TGTGCCAGCAGCTTAGGGACTAGCGGGAGGTCGTACTTC.

This clone was detected a few times. This rearrangement joins TRBV19 to TRBJ2-1, with D possibly matching TRBD2 (5 bases). Germline values: CDR1 LNHDA, CDR2 SQIVND (reference sequence). V shed 1 base and J shed 5 bases, with 9 bases lying between them. CDR3 length equals 14 residues. The chain's CDR3 is CASSIVSGDNEQFF. CDR3 DNA sequence: TGTGCCAGTAGTATAGTATCCGGGGACAATGAGCAGTTCTTC.

This clone was seen once. The V gene is TRBV5-1, the J gene TRBJ1-2; maybe TRBD1 (6 bases). Trimming left V 4 bases short and J 4 bases short, with 11 bases between. There are 13 residues in the CDR3. CDR1 and CDR2 (germline): SGHRS, YFSETQ. CDR3 nucleotides: TGCGCCAGCAGCCCTTCGGACAGCTATGGCTACACCTTC. This sequence encodes CASSPSDSYGYTF.

The rearrangement links TRBV23-1 to TRBJ1-5; tentative D call: TRBD1 (5 bases). TRBV23-1 is reported as an ORF; its role is uncertain. This CDR3 has 20 amino acids. V lost 5 bases and J 0 bases, leaving 26 bases between the germline ends. CDR3 in amino acids: CASSNGRMAGRVNSNQPQHF. The CDR3 DNA follows: TGCGCCAGCAGTAACGGCCGGATGGCAGGGAGGGTTAATAGCAATCAGCCCCAGCATTTT.

The chain uses TRBV6-5 and TRBJ2-7; 9 bases map to TRBD2. The CDR3 sequence is 14 residues long. Germline values: CDR1 MNHEY, CDR2 SVGAGI. V lost 0 bases to trimming and J lost 6 bases; unmatched junction nucleotides: 3. CDR3 loop: CASSYSILAGEQYF. The CDR3 DNA reads TGTGCCAGCAGTTACTCGATACTAGCGGGCGAGCAGTACTTC.

The chain couples TRBV5-1 to TRBJ2-3; 10 bases align to TRBD2. Germline CDR1 SGHRS, CDR2 YFSETQ. CDR3 size: 18 residues. V dropped 3 bases and J dropped 6; count of bases not matched to a gene: 16. CDR3 residues: CASSWDPGAGGPRDTQYF. The DNA of the CDR3 is TGCGCCAGCAGCTGGGACCCCGGAGCGGGAGGGCCTCGGGATACGCAGTATTTT. The complete variable domain, with remaining parts taken from reference TRBV5-1 and TRBJ2-3, reads KAGVTQTPRYLIKTRGQQVTLSCSPISGHRSVSWYQQTPGQGLQFLFEYFSETQRNKGNFPGRFSGRQFSNSRSEMNVSTLELGDSALYLCASSWDPGAGGPRDTQYFGPGTRLTVL.

The J gene is TRBJ2-7, the V gene TRBV6-5, with D possibly matching TRBD2 (5 bases). Germline-derived CDR1 and CDR2 are MNHEY and SVGAGI. This CDR3 spans 13 amino acids. Trimming took 8 bases from V and 3 from J, leaving 14 bases between them. CDR3 bases: TGTGCCAGCTCCAGGCCAGGACTCTACGAGCAGTACTTC. This codes for CASSRPGLYEQYF.

A few counts support this clone. The chain carries TRBV6-1 and TRBJ2-5, with 9 bases matching TRBD1. From germline, CDR1 is MNHNS and CDR2 SASEGT. This CDR3 contains 14 residues. V dropped 5 bases and J dropped 4; count of bases not matched to a gene: 5. The CDR3 DNA sequence: TGTGCCAGCAGTACAGGGGGCGCGGCAGAGACCCAGTACTTC. Translating gives CASSTGGAAETQYF.

The chain uses TRBV21-1 and TRBJ2-1; the D call of TRBD1 is as the table states it, not checked on the DNA. TRBV21-1 represents a pseudogene. This CDR3 comprises 17 residues. The CDR3 loop is CASSPRSDRGREDEQFF. For the CDR3, the DNA is TGTGCCAGCAGCCCACGAAGCGACAGGGGGAGAGAAGACGAGCAGTTCTTC.

This clone has only a few counts. The chain carries TRBV7-2 and TRBJ1-5, with D tentatively TRBD1 (5 bases). The germline V gene encodes CDR1 SGHTA and CDR2 FQGNSA. The CDR3 covers 15 residues. V was cut by 2 bases and J by 4 bases, with 12 bases left in between. CDR3 sequence reads: CASSLSRGRNQPQHF. For the CDR3, the DNA is TGTGCCAGCAGCTTATCGCGGGGGAGAAATCAGCCCCAGCATTTT.

This clone turned up a few times. This chain links TRBV6-1 with TRBJ2-3; 10 nucleotides align to TRBD2. With V trimmed by 8 bases and J by 4 bases, 9 bases remained unmatched. This CDR3 has 15 residues. The germline CDR1 and CDR2 sequences are MNHNS and SASEGT. The CDR3: CASGWASGGPDTQYF. CDR3 nucleotide sequence: TGTGCCAGCGGGTGGGCTAGCGGGGGCCCAGATACGCAGTATTTT.

The V call is TRBV6-6, the J call TRBJ1-4; possible D gene TRBD1, 6 bases. From germline, CDR1 is MNHNY and CDR2 SVGAGI (reference sequence). The CDR3 has 12 amino acids. V was clipped by 5 bases and J by 10 bases, with 11 bases between them. Here the CDR3 reads CASSPRGRKLFF. As DNA, the CDR3 is TGTGCCAGCAGTCCCAGGGGCCGAAAACTGTTTTTT.

In this sample, this clone turned up a few times. V usage is TRBV2 and J usage is TRBJ2-6; D ambiguous. This CDR3 has 15 residues. Germline values: CDR1 SNHLY, CDR2 FYNNEI. Trimming stripped 4 bases from V and 0 bases from J, with 7 bases between. The CDR3 protein is CASSGDISGANVLTF. The CDR3 DNA is TGTGCCAGCAGTGGCGACATCTCTGGGGCCAACGTCCTGACTTTC.